Sequencing of this T cell receptor beta chain was carried out in a study of early T cells in non-severe SARS-CoV-2 infection. As for the study in general: Sequencing was performed on bulk RNA from unsorted whole blood, leaving chains unpaired.

General study findings and limits: Missing private and CD4 specificities, VDJdb matching favored anti-spike CD8 responses.

Individual cDNA molecules each received unique molecular identifiers attached to them. TCRdb independently ran MiXCR on the 5' RACE reads; one entry per CDR3 protein. The repertoire includes some 88,000 distinct CDR3 sequences, 16% of them detected once, and around 5% sits in the top ten. This clonotype was seen a handful of times. Antigen specificity is unknown. CDR1 is SGHNT and CDR2 is YYREEE in the germline V gene (reference sequence). V lost 1 base and J lost 5, with 4 bases in between. CDR3 length: 13 residues. The clonotype comes from an adult who was a healthcare worker with PCR-confirmed SARS-CoV-2 infection or an uninfected control (not recorded which). The sequences come from whole blood, collected at baseline. This rearrangement joins TRBV5-4 to TRBJ1-6; D remains unclear. CDR3 residues: CASSLRDNSPLHF. In DNA, the CDR3 is TGTGCCAGCAGCTTGCGGGATAATTCACCCCTCCACTTT.